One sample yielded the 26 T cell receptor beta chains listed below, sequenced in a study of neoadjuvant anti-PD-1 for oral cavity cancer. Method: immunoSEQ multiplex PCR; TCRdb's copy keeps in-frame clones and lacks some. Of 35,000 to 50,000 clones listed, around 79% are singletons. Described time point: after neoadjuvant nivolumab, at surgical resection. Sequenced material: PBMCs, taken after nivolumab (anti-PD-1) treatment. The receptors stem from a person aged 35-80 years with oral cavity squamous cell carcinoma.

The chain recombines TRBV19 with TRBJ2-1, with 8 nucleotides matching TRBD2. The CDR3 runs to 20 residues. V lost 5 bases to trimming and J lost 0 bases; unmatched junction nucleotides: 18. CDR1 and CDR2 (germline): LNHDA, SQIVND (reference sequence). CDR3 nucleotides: TGTGCCAGTAGTCGAGCGGGGGAGGGTAGCGGGCTTAGCTCCTACAATGAGCAGTTCTTC. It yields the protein CASSRAGEGSGLSSYNEQFF.

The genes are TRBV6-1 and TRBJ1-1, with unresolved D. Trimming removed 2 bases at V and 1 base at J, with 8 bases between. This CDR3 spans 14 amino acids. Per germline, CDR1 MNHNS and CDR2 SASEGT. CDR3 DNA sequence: TGTGCCAGCAGTGAAAATGCAGGGAACACTGAAGCTTTCTTT. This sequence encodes CASSENAGNTEAFF.

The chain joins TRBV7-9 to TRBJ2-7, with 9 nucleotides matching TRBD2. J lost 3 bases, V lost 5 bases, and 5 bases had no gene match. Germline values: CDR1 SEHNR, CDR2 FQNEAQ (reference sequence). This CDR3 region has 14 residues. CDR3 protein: CASSPRLAVYEQYF. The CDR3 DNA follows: TGTGCCAGCAGCCCTCGACTAGCGGTCTACGAGCAGTACTTC. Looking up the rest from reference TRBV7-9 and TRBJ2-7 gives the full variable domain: DTGVSQNPRHKITKRGQNVTFRCDPISEHNRLYWYRQTLGQGPEFLTYFQNEAQLEKSRLLSDRFSAERPKGSFSTLEIQRTEQGDSAMYLCASSPRLAVYEQYFGPGTRLTVT.

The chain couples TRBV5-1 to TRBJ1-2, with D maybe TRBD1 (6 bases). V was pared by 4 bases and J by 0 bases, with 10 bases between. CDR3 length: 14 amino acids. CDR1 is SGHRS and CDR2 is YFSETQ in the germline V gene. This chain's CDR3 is CASSVGHTNYGYTF. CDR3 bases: TGCGCCAGCAGCGTGGGACATACTAACTATGGCTACACCTTC.

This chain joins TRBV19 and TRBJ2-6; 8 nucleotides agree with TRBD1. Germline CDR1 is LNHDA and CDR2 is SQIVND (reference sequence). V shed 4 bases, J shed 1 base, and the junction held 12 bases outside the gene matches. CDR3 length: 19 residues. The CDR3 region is CASSRGTGTGPSGANVLTF. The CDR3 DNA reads TGTGCCAGTAGTAGGGGCACCGGGACAGGCCCATCTGGGGCCAACGTCCTGACTTTC.

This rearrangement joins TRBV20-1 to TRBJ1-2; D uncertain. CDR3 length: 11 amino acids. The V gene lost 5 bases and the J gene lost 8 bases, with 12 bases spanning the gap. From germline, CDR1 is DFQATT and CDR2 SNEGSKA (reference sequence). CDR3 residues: CSAWEGRGYTF. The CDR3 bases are TGCAGTGCTTGGGAGGGTAGGGGCTACACCTTC.

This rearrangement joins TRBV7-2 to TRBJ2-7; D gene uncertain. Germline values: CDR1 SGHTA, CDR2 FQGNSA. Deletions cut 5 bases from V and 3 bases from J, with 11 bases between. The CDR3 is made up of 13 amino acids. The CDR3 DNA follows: TGTGCCAGCAGCCTCCGACGTGGCTACGAGCAGTACTTC. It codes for CASSLRRGYEQYF.

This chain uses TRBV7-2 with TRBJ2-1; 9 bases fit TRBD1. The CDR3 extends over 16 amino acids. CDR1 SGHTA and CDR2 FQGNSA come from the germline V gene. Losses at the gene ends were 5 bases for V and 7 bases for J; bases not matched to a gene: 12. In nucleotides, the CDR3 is TGTGCCAGCAGCCGGGGAGGTCCAGGACAGGGGAATGAGCAGTTCTTC. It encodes CASSRGGPGQGNEQFF.

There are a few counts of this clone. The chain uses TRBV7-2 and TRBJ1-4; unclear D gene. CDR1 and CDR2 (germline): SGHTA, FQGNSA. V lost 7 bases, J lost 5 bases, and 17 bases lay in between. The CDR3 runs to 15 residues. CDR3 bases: TGTGCCAGCACCGTAAGTTCCGGGCGAAATGAAAAACTGTTTTTT. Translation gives CASTVSSGRNEKLFF.

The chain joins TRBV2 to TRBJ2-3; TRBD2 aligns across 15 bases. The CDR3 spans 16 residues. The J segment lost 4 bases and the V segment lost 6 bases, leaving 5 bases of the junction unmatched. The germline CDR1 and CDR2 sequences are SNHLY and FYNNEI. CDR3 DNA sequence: TGTGCCAGCAGATTACGGACTAGCGGGGGGGCAGATACGCAGTATTTT. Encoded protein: CASRLRTSGGADTQYF.

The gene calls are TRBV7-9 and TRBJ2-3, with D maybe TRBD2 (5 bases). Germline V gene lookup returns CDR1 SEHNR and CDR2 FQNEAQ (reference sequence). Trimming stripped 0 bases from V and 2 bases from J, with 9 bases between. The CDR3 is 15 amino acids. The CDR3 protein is CASSLAEGVTDTQYF. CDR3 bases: TGTGCCAGCAGCTTAGCCGAGGGCGTCACAGATACGCAGTATTTT.

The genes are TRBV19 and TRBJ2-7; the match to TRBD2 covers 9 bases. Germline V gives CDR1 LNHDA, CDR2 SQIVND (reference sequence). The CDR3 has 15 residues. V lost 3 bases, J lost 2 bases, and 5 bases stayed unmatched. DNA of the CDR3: TGTGCCAGTAGTATTGCACTAGCGGGTGCCTACGAGCAGTACTTC. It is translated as CASSIALAGAYEQYF.

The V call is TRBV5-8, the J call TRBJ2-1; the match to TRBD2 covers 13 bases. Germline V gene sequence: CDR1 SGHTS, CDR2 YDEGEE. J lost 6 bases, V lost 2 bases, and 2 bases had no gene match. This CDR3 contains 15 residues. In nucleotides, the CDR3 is TGTGCCAGCAGCTTTGGGACTAGCGGGGTCAATGAGCAGTTCTTC. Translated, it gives CASSFGTSGVNEQFF.

The CDR3 sequence is CAWSPAGTGRGNQPQHF. DNA for the CDR3: TGTGCCTGGAGTCCCGCAGGGACAGGGAGGGGCAATCAGCCCCAGCATTTT. The chain couples TRBV30 to TRBJ1-5; 9 bases are a match to TRBD1. The CDR3 contains 17 residues. Germline CDR1 is GTSNPN and CDR2 is SVGIG (reference sequence). V dropped 2 bases and J dropped 2; count of bases not matched to a gene: 10.

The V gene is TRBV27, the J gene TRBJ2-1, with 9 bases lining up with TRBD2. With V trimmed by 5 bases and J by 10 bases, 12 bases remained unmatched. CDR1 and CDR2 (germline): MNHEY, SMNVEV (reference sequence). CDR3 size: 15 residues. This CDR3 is CASSPLAGGKREQFF. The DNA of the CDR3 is TGTGCCAGCAGTCCCCTGGCGGGGGGGAAAAGGGAGCAGTTCTTC.

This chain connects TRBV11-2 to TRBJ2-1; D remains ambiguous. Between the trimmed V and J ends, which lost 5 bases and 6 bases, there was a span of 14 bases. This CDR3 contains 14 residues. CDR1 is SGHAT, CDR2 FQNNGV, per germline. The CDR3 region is CASSRLRVGNEQFF. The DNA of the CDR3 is TGTGCCAGCAGCCGCTTAAGGGTTGGCAATGAGCAGTTCTTC.

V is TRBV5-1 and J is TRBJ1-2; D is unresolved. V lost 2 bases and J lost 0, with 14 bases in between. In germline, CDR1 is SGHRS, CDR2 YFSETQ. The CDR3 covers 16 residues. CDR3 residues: CASSLGKGSANYGYTF. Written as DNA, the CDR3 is TGCGCCAGCAGCTTAGGGAAGGGTAGTGCTAACTATGGCTACACCTTC. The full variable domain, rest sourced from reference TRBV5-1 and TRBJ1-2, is KAGVTQTPRYLIKTRGQQVTLSCSPISGHRSVSWYQQTPGQGLQFLFEYFSETQRNKGNFPGRFSGRQFSNSRSEMNVSTLELGDSALYLCASSLGKGSANYGYTFGSGTRLTVV.

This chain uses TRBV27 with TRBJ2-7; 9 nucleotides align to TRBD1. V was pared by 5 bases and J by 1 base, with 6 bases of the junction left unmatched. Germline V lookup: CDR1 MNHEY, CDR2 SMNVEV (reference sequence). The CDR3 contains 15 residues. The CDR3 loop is CASSRPGTGSYEQYF. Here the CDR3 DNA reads TGTGCCAGCAGTCGGCCCGGGACAGGGTCCTACGAGCAGTACTTC.

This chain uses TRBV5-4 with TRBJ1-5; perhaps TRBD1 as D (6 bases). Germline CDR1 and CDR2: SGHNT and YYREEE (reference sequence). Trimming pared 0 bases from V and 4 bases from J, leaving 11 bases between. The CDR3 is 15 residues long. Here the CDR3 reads CASSLAGAGNQPQHF. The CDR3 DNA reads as TGTGCCAGCAGCTTGGCAGGGGCTGGGAATCAGCCCCAGCATTTT.

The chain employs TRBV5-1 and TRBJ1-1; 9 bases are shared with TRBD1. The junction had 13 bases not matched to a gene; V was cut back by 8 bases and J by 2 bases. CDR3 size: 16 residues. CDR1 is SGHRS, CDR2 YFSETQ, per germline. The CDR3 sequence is CASKQGAVLGNTEAFF. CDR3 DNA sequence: TGCGCCAGTAAACAGGGGGCTGTTTTGGGCAACACTGAAGCTTTCTTT.

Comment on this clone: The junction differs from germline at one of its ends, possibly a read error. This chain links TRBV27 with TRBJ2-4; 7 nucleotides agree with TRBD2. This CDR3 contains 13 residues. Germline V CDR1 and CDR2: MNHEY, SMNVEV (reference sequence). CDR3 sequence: CATSGGGKNIQYF. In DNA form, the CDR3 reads TGTGCCACCAGTGGGGGGGGGAAAAACATTCAGTACTTC.

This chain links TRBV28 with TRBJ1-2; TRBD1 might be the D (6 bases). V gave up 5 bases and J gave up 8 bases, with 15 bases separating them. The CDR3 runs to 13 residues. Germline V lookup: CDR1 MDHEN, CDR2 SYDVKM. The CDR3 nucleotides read TGTGCCAGCAGTCCAGTGGACAGTCGCGGCTACACCTTC. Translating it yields CASSPVDSRGYTF.

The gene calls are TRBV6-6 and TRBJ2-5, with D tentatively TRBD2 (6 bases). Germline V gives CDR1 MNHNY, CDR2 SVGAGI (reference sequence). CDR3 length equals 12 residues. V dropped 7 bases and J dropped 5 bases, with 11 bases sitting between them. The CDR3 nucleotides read TGTGCCAGCACCTTCGCGGGGGAGACCCAGTACTTC. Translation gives CASTFAGETQYF.

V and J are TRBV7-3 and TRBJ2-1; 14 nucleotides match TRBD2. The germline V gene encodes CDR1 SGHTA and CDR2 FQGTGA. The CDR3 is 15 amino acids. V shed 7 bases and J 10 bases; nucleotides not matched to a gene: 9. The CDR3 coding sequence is TGTGCCAGCACCCCTGGGACTAGCGGGAGAGGAGAGCAGTTCTTC. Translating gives CASTPGTSGRGEQFF.

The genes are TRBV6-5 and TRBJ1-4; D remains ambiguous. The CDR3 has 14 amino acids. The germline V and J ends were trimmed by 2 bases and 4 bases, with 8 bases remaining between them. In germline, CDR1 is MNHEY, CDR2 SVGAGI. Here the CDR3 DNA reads TGTGCCAGCAGTTACGCAGCTTTTAATGAAAAACTGTTTTTT. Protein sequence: CASSYAAFNEKLFF.

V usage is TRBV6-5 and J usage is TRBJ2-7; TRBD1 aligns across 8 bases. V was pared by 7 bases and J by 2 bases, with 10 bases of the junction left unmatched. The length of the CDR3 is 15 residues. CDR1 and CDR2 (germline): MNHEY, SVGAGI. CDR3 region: CASKGQGQGPYEQYF. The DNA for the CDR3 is TGTGCCAGCAAAGGTCAAGGACAGGGCCCCTACGAGCAGTACTTC.